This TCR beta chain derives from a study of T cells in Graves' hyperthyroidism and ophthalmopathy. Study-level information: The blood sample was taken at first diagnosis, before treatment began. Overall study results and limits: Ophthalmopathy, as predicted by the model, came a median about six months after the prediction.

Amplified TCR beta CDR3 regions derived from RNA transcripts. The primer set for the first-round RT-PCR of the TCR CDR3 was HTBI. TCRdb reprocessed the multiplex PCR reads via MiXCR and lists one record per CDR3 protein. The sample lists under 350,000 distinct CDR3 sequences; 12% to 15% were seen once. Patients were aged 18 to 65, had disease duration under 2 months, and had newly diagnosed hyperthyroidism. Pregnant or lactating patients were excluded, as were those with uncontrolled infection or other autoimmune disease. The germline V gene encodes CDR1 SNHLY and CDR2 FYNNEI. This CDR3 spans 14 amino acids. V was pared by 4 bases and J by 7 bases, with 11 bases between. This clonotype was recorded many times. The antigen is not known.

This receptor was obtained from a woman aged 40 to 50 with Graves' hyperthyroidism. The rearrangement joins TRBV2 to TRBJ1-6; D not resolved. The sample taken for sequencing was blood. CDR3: CASSVQVSNSPLHF. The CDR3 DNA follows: TGTGCCAGCAGTGTCCAGGTCAGCAATTCACCCCTCCACTTT.